This is a list of T cell receptor beta chains from one sample in a study of blood T cells in healthy people across ages. One entry per CDR3 protein, called by TCRdb with MiXCR from the 5' RACE reads. The sample shows about 930,000 distinct CDR3 sequences, 25% to 35% of them seen only once. The data also belong to a second study, concerning T cells of mothers and their children.

The sequenced sample was blood. The receptors stem from a woman aged 40-49 years in good health. Each CDR3 is given with its conserved first and last residue. D genes are given only for firm matches. Not every row has a clone size; where given, it reads once, few, many or a size class.

>NA|NA|TRBV12-3/TRBV12-4|TRBJ2-7
CASRSMGANEQYF
TGTGCCAGCAGGTCCATGGGCGCGAACGAGCAGTACTTC
>TRBD1|few|TRBV10-3|TRBJ1-2
CANSETGAYGYTF
TGTGCCAACAGTGAGACAGGGGCCTATGGCTACACCTTC
>TRBD1|many|TRBV7-2|TRBJ2-7
CASSLGQGVQYF
TGTGCCAGCAGCTTAGGACAGGGCGTGCAGTACTTC
>NA|NA|TRBV27|TRBJ1-1
CTSNKSGGKNTEAFF
TGTACCAGCAACAAATCGGGGGGAAAGAACACTGAAGCTTTCTTT
>TRBD2|NA|TRBV9|TRBJ2-3
CASSVDSGAYTDTQYF
TGTGCCAGCAGCGTAGATAGCGGGGCTTACACAGATACGCAGTATTTT
>NA|few|TRBV12-3/TRBV12-4|TRBJ1-2
CASSLLNTNYGYTF
TGTGCCAGCAGTTTACTAAACACAAACTATGGCTACACCTTC
>NA|NA|TRBV7-9|TRBJ2-7
CASSQAKGNAYEQYF
TGTGCCAGCAGCCAAGCGAAGGGTAATGCCTACGAGCAGTACTTC
>TRBD1|few|TRBV3-1|TRBJ2-6
CASRGTGGAGANVLTF
TGTGCCAGCAGAGGGACAGGGGGGGCTGGGGCCAACGTCCTGACTTTC
>TRBD1|many|TRBV3-1|TRBJ2-1
CASSPRGYSYNEQFF
TGTGCCAGCAGCCCCAGGGGGTACTCCTACAATGAGCAGTTCTTC
>TRBD1|many|TRBV5-1|TRBJ1-2
CASSLVGQTVDGYTF
TGCGCCAGCAGCTTGGTGGGACAGACAGTGGATGGCTACACCTTC
>NA|many|TRBV30|TRBJ1-1
CAWIRLRTPGMNTEAFF
TGTGCCTGGATCCGTTTACGGACACCTGGTATGAACACTGAAGCTTTCTTT
>NA|NA|TRBV7-9|TRBJ2-3
CASSLGLVASVGTDTQYF
TGTGCCAGCAGCTTAGGTCTAGTGGCTAGCGTGGGCACAGATACGCAGTATTTT
>NA|NA|TRBV5-1|TRBJ1-1
CASSPFGGGGNTEAFF
TGCGCCAGCAGCCCGTTTGGGGGAGGCGGGAACACTGAAGCTTTCTTT
>TRBD1|NA|TRBV10-2|TRBJ2-1
CASSMGQGANEQFF
TGCGCCAGCAGTATGGGACAGGGGGCCAATGAGCAGTTCTTC
>TRBD1|NA|TRBV14|TRBJ1-1
CASSQLTGVNTEAFF
TGTGCCAGCAGCCAGCTGACAGGGGTGAACACTGAAGCTTTCTTT
>TRBD2|NA|TRBV7-2|TRBJ2-7
CASSFRASGGGTYNEQYF
TGTGCCAGCAGCTTCAGAGCTAGCGGGGGCGGGACCTACAATGAGCAGTACTTC
>TRBD2|few|TRBV28|TRBJ2-7
CASRAPGGKYEQYF
TGTGCCAGCAGAGCACCCGGGGGGAAATACGAGCAGTACTTC
>NA|NA|TRBV12-3/TRBV12-4|TRBJ2-3
CASSPTSPGASTDTQYF
TGTGCCAGCAGTCCTACTTCGCCAGGGGCGAGCACAGATACGCAGTATTTT
>TRBD2|NA|TRBV20-1|TRBJ2-1
CSARDVTGGPGNEQFF
TGCAGTGCTAGAGATGTAACGGGGGGGCCGGGGAATGAGCAGTTCTTC
>NA|many|TRBV11-2|TRBJ2-3
CASSSLQGVSTDTQYF
TGTGCCAGCAGCTCCCTACAGGGAGTAAGCACAGATACGCAGTATTTT
>TRBD1|NA|TRBV6-1|TRBJ1-1
CASIVDRGSTEAFF
TGTGCCAGCATTGTGGACAGGGGAAGTACTGAAGCTTTCTTT
>NA|NA|TRBV20-1|TRBJ2-7
CSAYRDNSYEQYF
TGCAGTGCTTACCGGGACAACTCCTACGAGCAGTACTTC
>NA|NA|TRBV5-1|TRBJ2-7
CASSLEVSGLDEQYF
TGCGCCAGCAGCTTGGAGGTGTCAGGGTTAGACGAGCAGTACTTC
>NA|few|TRBV6-2/TRBV6-3|TRBJ1-1
CASILSGGRTEAFF
TGTGCCAGCATCCTAAGCGGAGGGCGGACTGAAGCTTTCTTT
>TRBD1|NA|TRBV20-1|TRBJ1-5
CSASNRDRPFNQHF
TGCAGTGCTAGCAATCGGGACAGACCTTTTAACCAGCATTTT
>NA|NA|TRBV28|TRBJ1-1
CASTQSQRVNTEAFF
TGTGCCAGCACCCAATCCCAGAGAGTGAACACTGAAGCTTTCTTT
>NA|many|TRBV18|TRBJ2-3
CASSPQGGLTDTQYF
TGTGCCAGCTCACCGCAGGGGGGATTGACAGATACGCAGTATTTT
>NA|few|TRBV7-6|TRBJ2-3
CASSSRDTDTQYF
TGTGCCAGCAGCTCTAGGGACACAGATACGCAGTATTTT
>NA|NA|TRBV20-1|TRBJ2-3
CSAGGGVSTDTQYF
TGCAGTGCTGGAGGCGGGGTCAGCACAGATACGCAGTATTTT
>TRBD1|NA|TRBV18|TRBJ2-7
CASSPPTGGLYEQYF
TGTGCCAGCTCACCCCCGACAGGGGGCTTGTACGAGCAGTACTTC
>NA|once|TRBV11-2|TRBJ2-3
CASSLGVRTDTRYF
TGTGCCAGCAGCCTCGGGGTCCGCACAGATACGCGGTATTTT
>NA|few|TRBV5-1|TRBJ1-6
CASSLSGGMALHF
TGCGCCAGCAGCTTGAGCGGGGGGATGGCTCTCCACTTT
>NA|few|TRBV6-5|TRBJ1-1
CASSYSPGLSTEAFF
TGTGCCAGCAGTTACTCGCCAGGGTTGAGCACTGAAGCTTTCTTT
>TRBD1|NA|TRBV18|TRBJ2-2
CASSHSTGPNTGELFF
TGTGCCAGCTCACACTCGACAGGGCCCAACACCGGGGAGCTGTTTTTT
>TRBD2|NA|TRBV7-9|TRBJ2-5
CASSALAGVKGPEETQYF
TGTGCCAGCAGCGCTCTAGCGGGGGTGAAGGGGCCAGAAGAGACCCAGTACTTC
>TRBD1|few|TRBV29-1|TRBJ1-1
CSVDSRQGENTEAFF
TGCAGCGTGGATTCGAGACAGGGGGAAAACACTGAAGCTTTCTTT
>TRBD2|NA|TRBV12-3/TRBV12-4|TRBJ2-3
CASSYSGPSTDTQYF
TGTGCCAGCAGTTATAGCGGGCCTAGCACAGATACGCAGTATTTT
>NA|NA|TRBV6-1|TRBJ2-1
CASSATYYNEQFF
TGTGCCAGCAGTGCCACGTACTACAATGAGCAGTTCTTC